Following are 22 T cell receptor beta chains from one sample sequenced in a study of cytomegalovirus exposure and HLA in healthy donors. Researchers ran the PCR with 60 Vbeta and 13 Jbeta primers. Produced via immunoSEQ multiplex PCR; TCRdb's table is partial and in-frame only. The sample carries about 130,000 clones, about three quarters recorded once. The sequenced material came from PBMCs. These receptors all come from a male donor in good health and CMV-seronegative.

The V call is TRBV7-9, the J call TRBJ2-6; D is unresolved. V was pared by 10 bases and J by 4 bases, with 23 bases between. CDR3 size: 17 residues. Looked up from germline, CDR1 is SEHNR and CDR2 is FQNEAQ (reference sequence). Written as DNA, the CDR3 is TGTGCCATCCCGACACGACGTAAGGTCCCCGGGGCCAACGTCCTGACTTTC. Encoded protein: CAIPTRRKVPGANVLTF.

This clone was recorded a few times. The gene calls are TRBV29-1 and TRBJ1-3; no firm D call. Germline V gene sequence: CDR1 SQVTM, CDR2 ANQGSEA. This CDR3 spans 12 amino acids. Trimming cost V 6 bases and J 4 bases, with 10 bases left between them. The CDR3 coding sequence is TGCAGCGTACATTCACAGGGAAACACCATATATTTT. Its translation: CSVHSQGNTIYF.

CDR3 protein: CASSLRKGAHEQFF. CDR3 nucleotide sequence: TGCGCCAGCAGTCTGAGGAAGGGGGCTCATGAGCAGTTCTTC. The chain recombines TRBV23-1 with TRBJ2-1, with 7 bases that match TRBD1. TRBV23-1 is an ORF; its function is uncertain. V shed 4 bases and J 8 bases; nucleotides not matched to a gene: 8. This CDR3 region has 14 residues.

The V and J genes are TRBV5-6 and TRBJ1-1, with D possibly being TRBD1 (6 bases). Trimming took off 4 bases at V and 0 bases at J, with 19 bases between the two ends. The CDR3 contains 17 residues. Germline CDR1 is SGHDT and CDR2 is YYEEEE. CDR3 coding DNA: TGTGCCAGCAGCCGTCCAGGAGCCGGGACAATGAACACTGAAGCTTTCTTT. As protein: CASSRPGAGTMNTEAFF. Full variable domain (outside the CDR3, taken from reference TRBV5-6 and TRBJ1-1): DAGVTQSPTHLIKTRGQQVTLRCSPKSGHDTVSWYQQALGQGPQFIFQYYEEEERQRGNFPDRFSGHQFPNYSSELNVNALLLGDSALYLCASSRPGAGTMNTEAFFGQGTRLTVV.

Of note for this clone: This CDR3 is also generated by other DNA sequences in the sample. The chain carries TRBV6-6 and TRBJ1-2; maybe TRBD1 (6 bases). Germline assignment: CDR1 MNHNY and CDR2 SVGAGI (reference sequence). Deletions cut 6 bases from V and 6 bases from J, with 23 bases between. CDR3 size: 16 residues. The CDR3 nucleotides are TGTGCCAGCAGCCTCTCCTACTCGTACAGGGATCATGGCTACACCTTC. Its translation: CASSLSYSYRDHGYTF.

This rearrangement joins TRBV5-6 to TRBJ1-1, with 7 bases that match TRBD1. Germline V lookup: CDR1 SGHDT, CDR2 YYEEEE. Trimming removed 1 base from V and 1 base from J; junction bases left unmatched: 4. The CDR3 is made up of 15 amino acids. The CDR3 region has the DNA TGTGCCAGCAGCTTGACAGGGGCTGGGAACACTGAAGCTTTCTTT. The encoded protein is CASSLTGAGNTEAFF.

This chain uses TRBV6-5 with TRBJ1-2; D uncertain. V was cut by 4 bases and J by 2 bases, with 8 bases left in between. The germline CDR1 and CDR2 sequences are MNHEY and SVGAGI. This CDR3 has 13 residues. The CDR3 sequence is CASSSNSNYGYTF. For the CDR3, the DNA is TGTGCCAGCAGTTCCAACTCAAACTATGGCTACACCTTC.

V is TRBV11-1 and J is TRBJ1-4; D may be TRBD1 (6 bases). The CDR3 runs 15 residues. The germline CDR1 and CDR2 sequences are SGHAT and FQDESV (reference sequence). The V end lost 4 bases, the J end lost 0 bases, and 9 bases lay between the germline ends. The CDR3 sequence is CASSSRTATNEKLFF. The CDR3 bases are TGTGCCAGCAGCTCTCGGACAGCAACTAATGAAAAACTGTTTTTT.

The CDR3 spells CASSVSGGAVQETQYF. The CDR3, as DNA: TGTGCCAGCAGCGTTAGCGGGGGGGCCGTTCAAGAGACCCAGTACTTC. The chain has TRBV9 and TRBJ2-5; 11 positions match TRBD2. The J segment lost 2 bases and the V segment lost 2 bases, leaving 5 bases of the junction unmatched. Per germline, CDR1 SGDLS and CDR2 YYNGEE. This CDR3 comprises 16 residues.

The V gene is TRBV7-5, the J gene TRBJ2-1; the table calls TRBD1, which could not be checked here. TRBV7-5 is noted as a pseudogene. CDR3 length equals 14 residues. CDR3 amino acids: CARSSWTAPNEQFF. DNA for the CDR3: TGTGCCAGAAGCTCCTGGACAGCTCCAAATGAGCAGTTCTTC.

The chain combines TRBV29-1 with TRBJ2-5, with a weak D call TRBD2 (5 bases). The germline gives CDR1 SQVTM, CDR2 ANQGSEA. The CDR3 spans 12 residues. The CDR3 sequence is CSGGRRGETQYF. In nucleotides, the CDR3 is TGCAGTGGTGGACGGAGAGGGGAGACCCAGTACTTC.

This chain joins TRBV6-5 and TRBJ1-5, with D maybe TRBD1 (5 bases). This CDR3 has 15 amino acids. CDR1 is MNHEY and CDR2 is SVGAGI in the germline V gene. V gave up 6 bases and J gave up 2 bases, with 14 bases separating them. The CDR3 sequence: CASSGGWGGNQPQHF. The CDR3 nucleotides read TGTGCCAGCAGCGGCGGTTGGGGGGGCAATCAGCCCCAGCATTTT.

This sequence joins TRBV6-5 and TRBJ1-2, with D perhaps matching TRBD1 (6 bases). Deletions cut 6 bases from V and 2 bases from J, with 7 bases between. CDR1 and CDR2 (germline): MNHEY, SVGAGI. The CDR3 spans 12 residues. CDR3: CASRTGNYGYTF. The CDR3 DNA reads TGTGCCAGCAGAACAGGGAACTATGGCTACACCTTC.

The rearrangement uses TRBV12-5 and TRBJ2-3; TRBD2 matches at 12 bases. Germline lookup yields CDR1 LGHNT and CDR2 FRNRAP. V was clipped by 5 bases and J by 2 bases; unmatched bases: 5. The length of the CDR3 is 16 residues. CDR3 DNA sequence: TGTGCTAGTGGTACCCGGACTAGCGGGAACACAGATACGCAGTATTTT. Translation: CASGTRTSGNTDTQYF.

This chain connects TRBV2 to TRBJ1-3, with 7 bases lining up with TRBD1. CDR3 length: 15 amino acids. The V and J ends lost 8 bases and 0 bases, in that order; junction bases with no gene match: 7. Germline CDR1 is SNHLY and CDR2 is FYNNEI. The CDR3 here is CASGGGPSSGNTIYF. CDR3 nucleotide sequence: TGTGCCAGCGGAGGGGGCCCGAGCTCTGGAAACACCATATATTTT.

This clone was observed once. The chain joins TRBV5-1 to TRBJ2-5; 8 nucleotides match TRBD1. The length of the CDR3 is 14 residues. In germline, CDR1 is SGHRS, CDR2 YFSETQ. Trimming at V came to 4 bases and at J to 5 bases, leaving 7 bases not matched to a gene. CDR3 region: CASSLDRVRETQYF. CDR3 bases: TGCGCCAGCAGCCTGGACAGGGTGAGGGAGACCCAGTACTTC.

The chain joins TRBV12-1 to TRBJ2-5; the table gives TRBD2 as D, unverified against the DNA. The J call is doubtful: the DNA matches TRBJ2-7 better. TRBV12-1 is recorded as a pseudogene. The CDR3 totals 11 residues. The CDR3 sequence is CALGGPYEQYF. The CDR3 bases are TGTGCCCTCGGAGGCCCCTACGAGCAGTACTTC.

This chain connects TRBV5-4 to TRBJ2-1; no definite D call. V dropped 4 bases and J dropped 6 bases, with 11 bases sitting between them. The V gene's germline CDR1 is SGHNT and CDR2 YYREEE (reference sequence). The CDR3 sequence is 13 residues long. The CDR3: CASSRSTGNEQFF. The CDR3 region has the DNA TGTGCCAGCAGCCGGTCCACGGGCAATGAGCAGTTCTTC.

In its sample, this clone was seen once. The chain has TRBV13 and TRBJ2-7, with D maybe TRBD2 (5 bases). Germline CDR1 reads PRHDT; CDR2 reads FYEKMQ (reference sequence). Trimming pared 6 bases from V and 5 bases from J, leaving 11 bases between. The CDR3 sequence is 12 residues long. The CDR3 sequence is CASSLVRDEQYF. CDR3 in DNA: TGTGCCAGCAGTCTCGTGAGGGACGAGCAGTACTTC.

The chain links TRBV6-1 to TRBJ1-3, with TRBD1 as a possible D gene (6 bases). This CDR3 region has 14 residues. Germline values: CDR1 MNHNS, CDR2 SASEGT. Trimming pared 7 bases from V and 0 bases from J, leaving 10 bases between. CDR3 in DNA: TGTGCCAGCACCGGACAGTACTCTGGAAACACCATATATTTT. This codes for CASTGQYSGNTIYF.

This clone turned up a few times. This chain joins TRBV6-5 and TRBJ1-4, with TRBD1 matching over 7 bases. CDR3 length: 15 residues. Germline V CDR1 and CDR2: MNHEY, SVGAGI. V shed 5 bases and J 0 bases; nucleotides not matched to a gene: 3. The CDR3 spells CASSGDRSTNEKLFF. The CDR3 DNA follows: TGTGCCAGCAGTGGGGACAGATCAACTAATGAAAAACTGTTTTTT.

The V and J genes are TRBV19 and TRBJ1-5, with a tentative D call TRBD1 (5 bases). The CDR3 runs to 12 residues. Deletions cut 5 bases from V and 4 bases from J, with 6 bases between. CDR1 is LNHDA and CDR2 is SQIVND in the germline V gene (reference sequence). CDR3 amino acids: CASSDRNQPQHF. As DNA, the CDR3 is TGTGCCAGTAGTGACAGAAATCAGCCCCAGCATTTT.